The table lists the clone carrying this T cell receptor (beta chain) with a count of one. The germline CDR1 and CDR2 sequences are SQVTM and ANQGSEA. V dropped 4 bases and J dropped 3; count of bases not matched to a gene: 10. The CDR3 covers 15 residues. The data stem from a study of T cell clonotyping in hematopoietic cell transplantation. TCRdb keeps only in-frame clones here, not all; method: immunoSEQ multiplex PCR. The sample has around 37,000 clones; around 96% are singletons. The sequence was obtained from a man aged 25-40 years in good health. Some clones in this sample may be carry-over from other donors' samples. The chain has TRBV29-1 and TRBJ2-7, with 9 bases lining up with TRBD2. The sequencing sample was made of peripheral blood mononuclear cells. The CDR3 spells CSVGGGSGGIYEQYF. For the CDR3, the DNA is TGCAGCGTTGGCGGGGGAAGCGGGGGGATCTACGAGCAGTACTTC.